Shown below are 8 T cell receptor beta chains from a single sample sequenced in a study of cytomegalovirus exposure and HLA in healthy donors. The study ran its PCR with 60 Vbeta and 13 Jbeta primers. Measured with immunoSEQ multiplex PCR; TCRdb has only the in-frame clones, and not every one. The data hold some 140,000 clones, with approximately 74% observed a single time. Sequencing was done on a sample of PBMCs. The receptor set was obtained from a man between 18 and 29 years old in good health and CMV-seropositive.

The chain joins TRBV5-4 to TRBJ2-3; D may be TRBD2 (5 bases). The ends were cut back, 4 bases at V and 8 bases at J, with 14 bases in the middle. Germline CDR1 reads SGHNT; CDR2 reads YYREEE (reference sequence). This CDR3 region has 13 residues. CDR3 residues: CASSRGRGGTQYF. CDR3 DNA: TGTGCCAGCAGCCGAGGGAGAGGTGGTACGCAGTATTTT.

This chain connects TRBV6-1 to TRBJ1-4; the D is unclear. Germline CDR1 reads MNHNS; CDR2 reads SASEGT. The CDR3 runs 15 residues. Trimming removed 5 bases at V and 8 bases at J, with 18 bases between. CDR3 sequence reads: CASSSRPSRREKLFF. CDR3 DNA: TGTGCCAGCAGTTCCCGGCCTTCTCGGAGGGAAAAACTGTTTTTT.

This clone was picked up a small number of times. The chain links TRBV7-2 to TRBJ2-7, with D unresolved. There are 12 residues in the CDR3. With 5 bases removed from V and 3 bases from J, the gap between germline ends came to 8 bases. The germline CDR1 and CDR2 sequences are SGHTA and FQGNSA. CDR3 sequence reads: CASSNHSYEQYF. The DNA for the CDR3 is TGTGCCAGCAGCAACCACAGCTACGAGCAGTACTTC.

The rearrangement joins TRBV2 to TRBJ1-3, with D uncertain. CDR3 length: 17 residues. The germline gives CDR1 SNHLY, CDR2 FYNNEI. The V end lost 0 bases, the J end lost 0 bases, and 12 bases lay between the germline ends. The CDR3: CASSEALGTSSGNTIYF. DNA of the CDR3: TGTGCCAGCAGTGAAGCTCTAGGAACGAGCTCTGGAAACACCATATATTTT.

V usage is TRBV7-2 and J usage is TRBJ1-5, with D perhaps TRBD1 (6 bases). V was shortened by 2 bases and J by 1 base, with 12 bases between the two germline ends. Germline CDR1 and CDR2: SGHTA and FQGNSA. This CDR3 contains 16 residues. The CDR3: CASSLPGGGSNQPQHF. CDR3 bases: TGTGCCAGCAGCTTACCGGGGGGCGGCAGCAATCAGCCCCAGCATTTT.

The chain uses TRBV2 and TRBJ2-2, with D unresolved. V dropped 4 bases and J dropped 0 bases, with 6 bases sitting between them. CDR1 is SNHLY, CDR2 FYNNEI, per germline. This CDR3 comprises 14 residues. CDR3 region: CASSAVTNTGELFF. CDR3 sequence (DNA): TGTGCCAGCAGTGCAGTCACGAACACCGGGGAGCTGTTTTTT.

This sequence joins TRBV7-2 and TRBJ2-3; D is unresolved. CDR1 is SGHTA, CDR2 FQGNSA, per germline. The CDR3 runs to 12 residues. The germline V and J ends were trimmed by 5 bases and 14 bases, with 17 bases remaining between them. The CDR3 loop is CASSPRLGIRYF. Here the CDR3 DNA reads TGTGCCAGCAGCCCTCGACTCGGAATTAGGTATTTT.

This clone turned up a few times. The rearrangement links TRBV9 to TRBJ2-7; 8 nucleotides align to TRBD1. After removal of 8 bases from V and 2 bases from J, the junction contained 9 bases not matched to a gene. Germline V lookup: CDR1 SGDLS, CDR2 YYNGEE. The CDR3 extends over 14 amino acids. CDR3 DNA: TGTGCCAGTTCCCCCGACAGGGGTGCCTACGAGCAGTACTTC. It encodes CASSPDRGAYEQYF.